The T cell receptor (beta chain) described here comes from a study of T-cell reconstitution after alpha-beta-depleted transplantation in children. General study findings and limits: Hyperexpanded clones declined; after one year, newly produced T cells mostly supplied diversity. Reports say that about two months after transplant, the alpha-beta T cells came out of several hundred graft clones that had expanded.

With regard to this clonotype: Its specificity is unknown.

Preparing the TCRbeta library involved the use of unique molecular identifiers. In TCRdb, the PCR reads were re-called with MiXCR into one record per CDR3 protein. Among about 290,000 distinct CDR3 sequences listed, less than 9.5% were seen once. Per the germline V gene, CDR1 is SGHDT and CDR2 is YYEEEE. The CDR3 loop spans 16 amino acids. The V and J ends lost 1 base and 0 bases respectively, with 11 bases between them. The source is a female patient aged 2-9 years who had a stem cell transplant for Fanconi anemia, so the T cells may come from the graft donor. The chain links TRBV5-6 to TRBJ1-3, with a tentative D call TRBD1 (5 bases). This sample comprised peripheral blood, obtained 360 days after TCRalphabeta/CD19-depleted stem cell transplant. The CDR3 protein is CASSLSERGSGNTIYF. CDR3 bases: TGTGCCAGCAGCTTGTCGGAGAGGGGCTCTGGAAACACCATATATTTT.